This paragraph reports one T cell receptor (beta chain). The CDR3 has 14 amino acids. The germline CDR1 and CDR2 sequences are MNHEY and SVGAGI. V was clipped by 5 bases and J by 4 bases, with 12 bases between them. This entry is derived from a study of OX40 agonist ivuxolimab in advanced cancers. Libraries were prepared by immunoSEQ multiplex PCR; TCRdb keeps only in-frame clonotypes and omits some of them. The sample lists roughly 41,000 clones, 86% occurring once. This sequence joins TRBV6-5 and TRBJ1-5; a weak D match, TRBD1 (5 bases). This TCR came from an adult with an advanced solid tumor such as melanoma, head and neck, liver or kidney cancer. The sequencing used CD4+ or CD8+ T cells sorted from blood, collected in a trial of the OX40 agonist ivuxolimab. Here the CDR3 reads CASSKRGGNQPQHF. The DNA for the CDR3 is TGTGCCAGCAGTAAAAGGGGAGGGAATCAGCCCCAGCATTTT.